Listed below are T cell receptor beta chains from one sample, sequenced in a study of OX40 agonist ivuxolimab in advanced cancers. Profiled with immunoSEQ multiplex PCR; TCRdb holds only in-frame clones, not every one. The table shows over 50,000 clones, with roughly 90% occurring only once. This sample comprised CD4+ or CD8+ T cells sorted from blood, obtained in a trial of the OX40 agonist ivuxolimab. The source is an adult with an advanced solid tumor such as melanoma, head and neck, liver or kidney cancer. Each CDR3 is given with its conserved first and last residue. The D gene is left open where the match is weak. Expanded clones get a size class; other rows say once, few or many, or leave the size out.

j_call v_call d_call clone_size cdr3_nt cdr3_aa
TRBJ2-7 TRBV7-3 . . TGTGCCAGCAGCTCCCTGGATTCCTACGAGCAGTACTTC CASSSLDSYEQYF
TRBJ2-2 TRBV27 TRBD1 . TGTGCCAGCAGTGCCGGGACAGGGGGTCACGGGGAGCTGTTTTTT CASSAGTGGHGELFF
TRBJ1-5 TRBV25-1 . . TGTGCCAGCAGTGGGTTAAGGGAGGGGGGTCAGCCCCAGCATTTT CASSGLREGGQPQHF
TRBJ1-1 TRBV15 . . TGTGCCACCAGCAGAGATGTCACTGCAGAAGCTTTCTTT CATSRDVTAEAFF
TRBJ2-7 TRBV6-1 TRBD1 . TGTGCCAGCAGTGCATATCGTGACAGGGGGCGCAGCGAGCAGTACTTC CASSAYRDRGRSEQYF
TRBJ2-1 TRBV5-6 TRBD2 . TGTGCCAGCAGCTTGGAGATGGCGGGGGGGACGAGCTCCTACAATGAGCAGTTCTTC CASSLEMAGGTSSYNEQFF
TRBJ1-5 TRBV10-1 . . TGCGCCAGCAGTGAGAGGCTAGACTACAGTCTCCTTGGGCCCCAGCATTTT CASSERLDYSLLGPQHF
TRBJ1-1 TRBV30 TRBD1 . TGTGCCTGGAGTGTCCTGGACCGGGACAGGGGGCGATTTAGCACTGAAGCTTTCTTT CAWSVLDRDRGRFSTEAFF
TRBJ1-1 TRBV6-5 . . TGTGCCAGCAGTTACAAGGGACGGAAGAACACTGAAGCTTTCTTT CASSYKGRKNTEAFF
TRBJ2-1 TRBV11-3 . . TGTGCCAGCAGCTTGCGGGAAGGTAGGAATGAGCAGTTCTTC CASSLREGRNEQFF
TRBJ1-2 TRBV7-9 TRBD1 . TGTGCCAGCAGCATTTACGACAGGGCTAACTATGGCTACACCTTC CASSIYDRANYGYTF
TRBJ1-5 TRBV7-2 . many TGTGCCAGCAGCTTAGAAAGGCGGAACAATCAGCCCCAGCATTTT CASSLERRNNQPQHF
TRBJ1-5 TRBV6-5 . once TGTGCCAGCAGTTACTCCCCAGGGTATCAGCCCCAGCATTTT CASSYSPGYQPQHF
TRBJ2-3 TRBV30 . . TGTGCCTGGAGTCAACACAGCAGAGATACGCAGTATTTT CAWSQHSRDTQYF
TRBJ2-5 TRBV6-6 . . TGTGCCAGCAGATTGGGTGATGAGACCCAGTACTTC CASRLGDETQYF
TRBJ2-1 TRBV7-3 TRBD2 . TGTGCCAGCAGCGTCTTAGCGGGGGGCGAGCAGTTCTTC CASSVLAGGEQFF
TRBJ1-3 TRBV30 . . TGTGCCTGGACCGGAACGGGCTATGGAAACACCATATATTTT CAWTGTGYGNTIYF
TRBJ1-4 TRBV29-1 . . TGCAGCGTTGAAGAGGGAACTAATGAAAAACTGTTTTTT CSVEEGTNEKLFF
TRBJ1-1 TRBV12-5 TRBD1 . TGTGCTAGTGGTTTGGTAGGGAGGGGGACAGAGAACACTGAAGCTTTCTTT CASGLVGRGTENTEAFF
TRBJ1-5 TRBV15 . . TGTGCCACCAGCAGCCTGTGGACCAATCAGCCCCAGCATTTT CATSSLWTNQPQHF
TRBJ2-2 TRBV5-1 . . TGCGCCAGCAAAAGGGAGCTGTTTTTT CASKRELFF
TRBJ2-3 TRBV13 . . TGTGCCAGCAGCTTAGGCCTCGGCACAGATACGCAGTATTTT CASSLGLGTDTQYF
TRBJ1-2 TRBV28 . . TGTGCCAGCAGTCCTTTCGAGGGCTATGGCTACACCTTC CASSPFEGYGYTF
TRBJ2-1 TRBV5-6 TRBD1 . TGTGCCAGCAGCTTGGGATCTAGGGGGCAGAATGAGCAGTTCTTC CASSLGSRGQNEQFF
TRBJ2-2 TRBV29-1 TRBD1 once TGCAGCGCATACCAGGGGGCCGGGGAGCTGTTTTTT CSAYQGAGELFF
TRBJ1-5 TRBV28 . . TGTGCCAGCAGTTTATTCGGTCAGCCCCAGCATTTT CASSLFGQPQHF
TRBJ2-1 TRBV4-3 TRBD2 . TGCGCCAGCAGCCACCTAAGCGGGAGAAATGACAATGAGCAGTTCTTC CASSHLSGRNDNEQFF
TRBJ2-3 TRBV2 TRBD2 . TGTGCCAGCAGCCCCGTAGTTGCGGGGGAGGGCCCCCACGGGGATACGCAGTATTTT CASSPVVAGEGPHGDTQYF
TRBJ1-2 TRBV6-5 . . TGTGCCAGCAGTTACTCGTCACAGGGATCCGGAGATGGCTACACCTTC CASSYSSQGSGDGYTF
TRBJ2-1 TRBV6-1 TRBD2 . TGTGCCAGCAGTGCTAGCGGGATTAGGAATGAGCAGTTCTTC CASSASGIRNEQFF
TRBJ2-1 TRBV2 TRBD2 . TGTGCCAGCAGTGCGTGGACTAGCGGGCCGTACAATGAGCAGTTCTTC CASSAWTSGPYNEQFF
TRBJ1-2 TRBV5-4 TRBD1 . TGTGCCATCACGACAGGGATTGACAATGGCTACACCTTC CAITTGIDNGYTF
TRBJ1-1 TRBV6-6 . . TGTGCCAGCAGCCCCCCCCCGAACACTGAAGCTTTCTTT CASSPPPNTEAFF
TRBJ2-3 TRBV9 . . TGTGCCAGCAGCGTTTTTCCGGGGCCCACAGATACGCAGTATTTT CASSVFPGPTDTQYF
TRBJ1-1 TRBV27 . . TGTGCCAGCAGTTGGCAGACGAACACTGAAGCTTTCTTT CASSWQTNTEAFF
TRBJ2-4 TRBV2 . . TGTGCCAGCATAAGCGCCAAAAACATTCAGTACTTC CASISAKNIQYF
TRBJ1-1 TRBV25-1 . . TGTGCCAGCAGTGAAGGGGGGAGAGCTTTCTTT CASSEGGRAFF